The rows below give T cell receptor beta chains drawn from one sample of a study of CD8+ T cells in alopecia areata. Measured with immunoSEQ multiplex PCR; TCRdb has only the in-frame clones, and not every one. The table shows hundreds of thousands of clones, with about two thirds occurring only once. The sequencing used CD4+ T cells sorted from blood, collected at week 0. The origin of the receptors is a human donor with alopecia areata. CDR3s include the opening cysteine and the closing phenylalanine or tryptophan. The order of the fields is D gene, J gene, clone size, V gene, CDR3 protein, CDR3 DNA. The D gene is left open where the match is weak. Part of the rows lack a size; the others show once, few, many or a class for expanded clones.

TRBD1 | TRBJ2-7 | NA | TRBV13 | CASSSDRDEQYF | TGTGCCAGCAGCTCGGACAGGGACGAGCAGTACTTC
TRBD2 | TRBJ2-1 | NA | TRBV10-3 | CAISDFKRGNNEQFF | TGTGCCATCAGTGATTTCAAGCGGGGGAACAATGAGCAGTTCTTC
TRBD2 | TRBJ2-2 | NA | TRBV5-4 | CASSLAQAGSGELFF | TGTGCCAGCAGCTTGGCCCAAGCGGGGAGCGGGGAGCTGTTTTTT
NA | TRBJ1-1 | NA | TRBV7-8 | CASSFGGLTEAFF | TGTGCCAGCAGCTTCGGGGGTCTCACTGAAGCTTTCTTT
NA | TRBJ2-3 | NA | TRBV30 | CAWSAWSGVTQYF | TGTGCCTGGAGTGCCTGGTCAGGGGTTACGCAGTATTTT
NA | TRBJ2-5 | NA | TRBV5-1 | CASSSLETQYF | TGCGCCAGCAGCTCACTGGAGACCCAGTACTTC
NA | TRBJ1-5 | NA | TRBV5-1 | CASSEGQGQPQHF | TGCGCCAGCAGCGAGGGCCAAGGCCAGCCCCAGCATTTT
NA | TRBJ1-1 | NA | TRBV6-1 | CASPKPGGSEEAFF | TGTGCCAGCCCCAAACCGGGGGGGTCGGAAGAAGCTTTCTTT
NA | TRBJ2-3 | NA | TRBV2 | CASAASTSTDTQYF | TGTGCCAGTGCAGCATCGACTAGCACAGATACGCAGTATTTT
NA | TRBJ2-5 | NA | TRBV2 | CASSARELQETQYF | TGTGCCAGCTCCGCGAGGGAACTCCAAGAGACCCAGTACTTC
NA | TRBJ2-6 | NA | TRBV12-5 | CASGPRGSGANVLTF | TGTGCTAGTGGTCCACGGGGAAGTGGGGCCAACGTCCTGACTTTC
NA | TRBJ2-5 | NA | TRBV25-1 | CATGGKETQYF | TGTGCCACCGGCGGGAAAGAGACCCAGTACTTC
NA | TRBJ1-5 | few | TRBV5-6 | CASSLRAKLNQPQHF | TGTGCCAGCAGCTTGCGCGCCAAACTCAATCAGCCCCAGCATTTT
TRBD1 | TRBJ1-6 | NA | TRBV29-1 | CSVRQGENSPLHF | TGCAGCGTTCGACAGGGGGAAAATTCACCCCTCCACTTT
TRBD1 | TRBJ1-6 | NA | TRBV5-4 | CASSVRTGFSSPLHF | TGTGCCAGCAGCGTTCGGACAGGGTTTAGCTCACCCCTCCACTTT
NA | TRBJ2-7 | NA | TRBV18 | CASSPMVSALSSYEQYF | TGTGCCAGCTCACCAATGGTGTCGGCCCTGAGCTCCTACGAGCAGTACTTC
TRBD1 | TRBJ1-1 | NA | TRBV7-9 | CASREGAAEAFF | TGTGCCAGCAGAGAGGGGGCCGCTGAAGCTTTCTTT
NA | TRBJ2-7 | NA | TRBV29-1 | CSVTTALDPPGRPYEQYF | TGCAGCGTTACAACGGCCCTTGACCCCCCAGGGCGACCCTACGAGCAGTACTTC
TRBD1 | TRBJ1-1 | NA | TRBV5-1 | CASSSTGQVEAFF | TGCGCCAGCAGCTCGACAGGGCAGGTTGAAGCTTTCTTT
NA | TRBJ2-7 | NA | TRBV5-1 | CASSGVPYEQYF | TGCGCCAGCAGTGGGGTGCCCTACGAGCAGTACTTC
NA | TRBJ2-2 | few | TRBV7-2 | CASSSPGLAGELFF | TGTGCCAGCAGCTCACCTGGACTGGCCGGGGAGCTGTTTTTT
NA | TRBJ1-2 | once | TRBV6-5 | CASSYSADYGYTF | TGTGCCAGCAGTTATTCGGCAGACTATGGCTACACCTTC
NA | TRBJ2-1 | NA | TRBV30 | CAWSPPGFSYNEQFF | TGTGCCTGGAGTCCCCCGGGATTTTCCTACAATGAGCAGTTCTTC
NA | TRBJ1-2 | NA | TRBV25-1 | CASSEPGDYGYTF | TGTGCCAGCAGTGAACCGGGGGACTATGGCTACACCTTC
TRBD2 | TRBJ2-3 | NA | TRBV29-1 | CSVVIAGPSTDTQYF | TGCAGCGTAGTAATAGCGGGCCCCAGCACAGATACGCAGTATTTT
NA | TRBJ2-5 | NA | TRBV29-1 | CSVRRSWTAQETQYF | TGCAGCGTCCGGCGAAGCTGGACAGCCCAAGAGACCCAGTACTTC
NA | TRBJ1-2 | NA | TRBV27 | CASSFRENYGYTF | TGTGCCAGCAGTTTCCGCGAGAACTATGGCTACACCTTC
NA | TRBJ2-5 | NA | TRBV5-6 | CASSPSGTPWVLNF | TGTGCCAGCAGCCCCTCCGGGACACCCTGGGTGTTGAACTTC
NA | TRBJ2-5 | few | TRBV27 | CASRGSGETQYF | TGTGCCTCCCGGGGAAGTGGAGAGACCCAGTACTTC
TRBD1 | TRBJ1-1 | NA | TRBV25-1 | CASSASPGQGLNTEAFF | TGTGCCAGCAGTGCTAGCCCGGGACAGGGTTTAAACACTGAAGCTTTCTTT
NA | TRBJ1-2 | once | TRBV7-2 | CASSLSSSYGYTF | TGTGCCAGCAGCTTAAGCAGTTCCTATGGCTACACCTTC
NA | TRBJ2-5 | few | TRBV11-2 | CASSLDQETQYF | TGTGCCAGCAGCTTAGATCAAGAGACCCAGTACTTC
TRBD1 | TRBJ2-5 | NA | TRBV29-1 | CSVEGQGARETQYF | TGCAGCGTTGAAGGACAGGGGGCTAGGGAGACCCAGTACTTC
NA | TRBJ1-1 | NA | TRBV15 | CATSPTRQPNTEAFF | TGTGCCACCAGCCCAACTCGACAGCCGAACACTGAAGCTTTCTTT
NA | TRBJ2-2 | NA | TRBV7-3 | CASSLTPTRPSFF | TGTGCCAGCAGCTTAACGCCCACTAGGCCGTCGTTTTTT
NA | TRBJ1-5 | NA | TRBV5-4 | CASSDLPFSNQPQHF | TGTGCCAGCAGCGACCTCCCCTTTAGCAATCAGCCCCAGCATTTT
NA | TRBJ2-7 | NA | TRBV11-2 | CASSLRVEPDEQYF | TGTGCCAGCAGCTTAAGGGTCGAGCCCGACGAGCAGTACTTC
NA | TRBJ2-3 | NA | TRBV2 | CASSVEGDTQYF | TGTGCCAGCAGTGTAGAAGGGGATACGCAGTATTTT